Detailed here is one T cell receptor beta chain. Its antigen is unidentified. An Oncomine TCR Beta short-read assay was used to sequence the DNA from cultured CD4+ T cells. TCRdb reprocessed the PCR reads via MiXCR and lists one record per CDR3 protein. The data show about 7,100 distinct CDR3 sequences, 55% to 75% seen once. Described treatment: approximately nine-day PBMC culture with coronavirus spike peptide pools or control peptides (ViraFEST assay). Positive PCR results dated from March to December 2020, before the US Alpha, Beta and Delta variants. Culture conditions combined 1.5 million to 2.5 million PBMCs per well with approximately 9.2 IU/ml IL-2 and approximately 11 ug/ml peptide pools. The CDR3 totals 12 residues. V dropped 6 bases and J dropped 10 bases, with 15 bases sitting between them. Germline CDR1 MNHNS, CDR2 SASEGT. This entry is derived from a study of vaccination and CD4 T cells after COVID-19. Across the study: Median time from second vaccine dose to sampling was approximately 69 days (14 to 241). Culture controls were given either a CEFX pool, an HIV-1 Nef pool, or no peptide.

The sequence derives from a human donor who had recovered from COVID-19. This sequence joins TRBV6-1 and TRBJ1-2, with no clear D. The sample consisted of CD4+ T cells from blood, cultured in vitro. CDR3 DNA: TGTGCCAGCAGACCGGACTGGGTTTACTACACCTTC. Translating gives CASRPDWVYYTF.